Shown below are 27 T cell receptor beta chains from a single sample sequenced in a study of CD8 T cells in ankylosing spondylitis. Study-level findings and limits: Apparently characteristic of ankylosing spondylitis blood was a TCR beta motif (under ten highly homologous variants).

No antigens are known for them. TCRdb processed the 5' RACE reads anew with MiXCR; each CDR3 protein has one entry. This table has more than 650,000 distinct CDR3 sequences, about 12% appearing once. Sequenced input: blood, either unsorted or a sorted T cell fraction (not recorded which). The receptors derive from a male donor with ankylosing spondylitis.

This chain links TRBV7-2 with TRBJ2-2; 7 bases are a match to TRBD1. CDR3 size: 16 residues. Germline trimming cut 5 bases from V and 0 bases from J; bases unmatched to any gene: 6. Germline CDR1 is SGHTA and CDR2 is FQGNSA. CDR3: CASSRQGTTNTGELFF. In nucleotides, the CDR3 is TGTGCCAGCAGCAGACAGGGAACCACGAACACCGGGGAGCTGTTTTTT. The full variable domain, its missing parts supplied by reference TRBV7-2 and TRBJ2-2, is GAGVSQSPSNKVTEKGKDVELRCDPISGHTALYWYRQSLGQGLEFLIYFQGNSAPDKSGLPSDRFSAERTGGSVSTLTIQRTQQEDSAVYLCASSRQGTTNTGELFFGEGSRLTVL.

This chain connects TRBV2 to TRBJ2-7; D possibly corresponds to TRBD2 (8 bases). Germline loops: CDR1 SNHLY, CDR2 FYNNEI. V was shortened by 3 bases and J by 12 bases, with 21 bases between the two germline ends. This CDR3 is 14 amino acids long. The CDR3 DNA is TGTGCCAGCAGTGACGGGGGGGCGCCCGGACAGGCGTACTTC. Its protein is CASSDGGAPGQAYF.

The rearrangement links TRBV18 to TRBJ2-7; D gene uncertain. Trimming took 0 bases from V and 2 from J, leaving 5 bases between them. The CDR3 has 13 amino acids. The V gene's germline CDR1 is KGHSH and CDR2 LQKENI. Written as DNA, the CDR3 is TGTGCCAGCTCACCACCTAGTACCTACGAGCAGTACTTC. Translation gives CASSPPSTYEQYF. The complete variable domain, with remaining parts taken from reference TRBV18 and TRBJ2-7, reads NAGVMQNPRHLVRRRGQEARLRCSPMKGHSHVYWYRQLPEEGLKFMVYLQKENIIDESGMPKERFSAEFPKEGPSILRIQQVVRGDSAAYFCASSPPSTYEQYFGPGTRLTVT.

As regards this clonotype: One end of the junction fails to match germline, which may point to a read error. The chain has TRBV27 and TRBJ1-2; D is possibly TRBD1 (5 bases). Looked up from germline, CDR1 is MNHEY and CDR2 is SMNVEV (reference sequence). This CDR3 contains 15 residues. CDR3 region: CTSSYYRRQGHGYTF. CDR3 sequence (DNA): TGCACCAGCAGTTACTATCGTCGTCAGGGACATGGCTACACCTTC.

The rearrangement uses TRBV20-1 and TRBJ2-3; D possibly corresponds to TRBD1 (6 bases). The V end lost 6 bases, the J end lost 0 bases, and 16 bases lay between the germline ends. The germline gives CDR1 DFQATT, CDR2 SNEGSKA (reference sequence). The CDR3 sequence is 15 residues long. The CDR3 DNA sequence: TGCAGTGCGGGTTTCCGGGACATCAGCACAGATACGCAGTATTTT. Amino acids: CSAGFRDISTDTQYF.

The genes are TRBV9 and TRBJ2-1; TRBD2 might be the D (6 bases). V was trimmed by 2 bases and J by 2 bases, leaving 11 bases between them. The CDR3 runs to 15 residues. Germline V lookup: CDR1 SGDLS, CDR2 YYNGEE. Here the CDR3 DNA reads TGTGCCAGCAGCGTCCGGGACTGGGCCTACAATGAGCAGTTCTTC. Translated: CASSVRDWAYNEQFF.

This clonotype has more than one count but fewer than ten. The chain couples TRBV10-3 to TRBJ1-2; no reliable D call. CDR3 length: 16 residues. From germline, CDR1 is ENHRY and CDR2 SYGVKD. V was trimmed by 3 bases and J by 2 bases, leaving 16 bases between them. CDR3 region: CAISDSSGRKNYGYTF. Here the CDR3 DNA reads TGTGCCATCAGTGATTCCTCGGGCCGAAAGAACTATGGCTACACCTTC.

This rearrangement joins TRBV15 to TRBJ1-2; 8 nucleotides agree with TRBD1. The CDR3 covers 12 residues. V shed 5 bases, J shed 5 bases, and the junction held 1 base outside the gene matches. Germline V gives CDR1 LNHNV, CDR2 YYDKDF (reference sequence). CDR3 amino acids: CATSWTGYGYTF. The CDR3 DNA sequence: TGTGCCACCAGCTGGACAGGGTATGGCTACACCTTC.

This clonotype was recorded at least ten times. This sequence joins TRBV29-1 and TRBJ2-1; 14 nucleotides align to TRBD2. Unmatched junction bases numbered 2, after V lost 7 bases and J lost 0 bases. Germline V gene data show CDR1 as SQVTM and CDR2 as ANQGSEA. This CDR3 has 15 residues. The CDR3 sequence: CSAGTSGSSYNEQFF. In nucleotides, the CDR3 is TGCAGCGCTGGGACTAGCGGGAGCTCCTACAATGAGCAGTTCTTC.

This clonotype was recorded at least ten times. This chain uses TRBV20-1 with TRBJ1-4; 10 bases agree with TRBD1. This CDR3 has 13 residues. Germline V gene sequence: CDR1 DFQATT, CDR2 SNEGSKA (reference sequence). V trimming: 5 bases; J trimming: 5 bases; junction bases outside the gene matches: 2. The CDR3 is CSAPGQGNEKLFF. The DNA of the CDR3 is TGCAGTGCTCCGGGACAGGGGAATGAAAAACTGTTTTTT.

This chain joins TRBV15 and TRBJ1-1, with 9 bases matching TRBD1. J gave up 8 bases and V 3 bases, and 1 base lay outside the gene matches. This CDR3 has 12 amino acids. Looked up from germline, CDR1 is LNHNV and CDR2 is YYDKDF (reference sequence). CDR3 DNA sequence: TGTGCCACCAGCAGCGACAGGGGGGAAGCTTTCTTT. Translation gives CATSSDRGEAFF.

The table lists this clonotype with a few counts. The gene calls are TRBV20-1 and TRBJ1-2; D remains ambiguous. The CDR3 loop spans 8 amino acids. The germline CDR1 and CDR2 sequences are DFQATT and SNEGSKA (reference sequence). CDR3 region: CRPYGYTF. The DNA for the CDR3 is TGCAGACCTTATGGCTACACCTTC.

Details on this clonotype: The DNA is left out, because the CDR3 cannot be placed on it with certainty; the CDR3 is given as TCRdb lists it. The V call is TRBV6-5, the J call TRBJ1-1; the table's TRBD1 call for D was not verified on the DNA. Germline loops: CDR1 MNHEY, CDR2 SVGAGI. The CDR3 adds up to 13 amino acids, both ends counted. The CDR3 is CASILGTDTEAFF.

The rearrangement joins TRBV9 to TRBJ2-1; 8 positions agree with TRBD1. Germline CDR1 and CDR2: SGDLS and YYNGEE. The CDR3 totals 15 residues. After removal of 6 bases from V and 2 bases from J, the junction contained 7 bases not matched to a gene. CDR3 sequence reads: CASTFLQGAYNEQFF. The CDR3 DNA sequence: TGTGCCAGCACATTCCTACAGGGGGCCTACAATGAGCAGTTCTTC.

The chain carries TRBV6-5 and TRBJ1-2; D perhaps matches TRBD1 (5 bases). The germline V gene encodes CDR1 MNHEY and CDR2 SVGAGI. The CDR3 sequence is 12 residues long. V was cut by 8 bases and J by 4 bases, with 11 bases left in between. The CDR3 nucleotides are TGTGCCAGCGCGGGCAGGGCCTATGGCTACACCTTC. Translation: CASAGRAYGYTF.

The rearrangement uses TRBV5-1 and TRBJ1-6; D not resolved. The length of the CDR3 is 13 residues. V lost 2 bases to trimming and J lost 9 bases, with 9 bases between them. Germline CDR1 is SGHRS and CDR2 is YFSETQ. CDR3 loop: CASSFSESSPLHF. CDR3 sequence (DNA): TGCGCCAGCAGCTTTTCGGAAAGTTCACCCCTCCACTTT.

There are a few counts of this clonotype. The genes are TRBV4-2 and TRBJ2-3, with 8 bases identical to TRBD2. The CDR3 is made up of 15 amino acids. V dropped 8 bases and J dropped 6; count of bases not matched to a gene: 13. CDR1 is LGHNA, CDR2 YNFKEQ, per germline. CDR3 sequence reads: CASAAGTSEVDTQYF. The CDR3 nucleotides are TGTGCCAGCGCCGCCGGGACTAGTGAGGTGGATACGCAGTATTTT.

This clonotype has at least ten counts. V is TRBV5-1 and J is TRBJ1-2; D is ambiguous. Trimming removed 5 bases from V and 2 bases from J, with 10 bases in between. Per the germline V gene, CDR1 is SGHRS and CDR2 is YFSETQ. This CDR3 is built from 13 residues. As DNA, the CDR3 is TGCGCCAGCAGTCAAGACACCAACTATGGCTACACCTTC. Translation gives CASSQDTNYGYTF.

This clonotype was seen a few times. This rearrangement joins TRBV2 to TRBJ1-5, with D unclear. V lost 4 bases, J lost 5 bases, and 12 bases lay in between. This CDR3 is 14 amino acids long. Germline V CDR1 and CDR2: SNHLY, FYNNEI. CDR3 sequence (DNA): TGTGCCAGCAGTGGAGACGGCGGTGATCAGCCCCAGCATTTT. It translates to CASSGDGGDQPQHF.

This clonotype was counted between two and nine times. DNA for the CDR3: TGCGCCAGCAGCTCGATAGGGGATTCGAACACTGAAGCTTTCTTT. Its translation: CASSSIGDSNTEAFF. The J gene is TRBJ1-1, the V gene TRBV5-1, with a tentative D call TRBD1 (5 bases). Trimming shortened V by 3 bases and J by 1 base, and 13 bases separated the two germline ends. Germline V gene lookup returns CDR1 SGHRS and CDR2 YFSETQ. The CDR3 sequence is 15 residues long.

In this sample, this clonotype turned up a few times. The V call is TRBV28, the J call TRBJ1-4; no clear D gene. Germline CDR1 reads MDHEN; CDR2 reads SYDVKM. The CDR3 has 14 residues. Trimming stripped 4 bases from V and 0 bases from J, with 6 bases between. CDR3 nucleotides: TGTGCCAGCAGTTGGGCCGCAACTAATGAAAAACTGTTTTTT. Translation: CASSWAATNEKLFF.

This clonotype was counted at least ten times. This chain joins TRBV29-1 and TRBJ2-1, with 14 positions matching TRBD2. The CDR3 is 15 residues long. Germline CDR1 and CDR2: SQVTM and ANQGSEA. V gave up 6 bases and J gave up 2 bases; unmatched junction bases: 3. The CDR3 bases are TGCAGCGTCTGGGGACTAGCGGGGGCCTACAATGAGCAGTTCTTC. Its protein product is CSVWGLAGAYNEQFF.

The CDR3: CASSYWGLSSDTQYF. The DNA of the CDR3 is TGTGCCAGCAGTTACTGGGGTCTGAGTTCTGATACGCAGTATTTT. V and J are TRBV6-2 or TRBV6-3 and TRBJ2-3; D unclear. The CDR3 contains 15 residues. The ends were cut back, 1 base at V and 6 bases at J, with 14 bases in the middle. Germline CDR1 is MNHEY and CDR2 is SVGEGT.

This clonotype was counted only a few times. The V gene is TRBV27, the J gene TRBJ2-1; D is undetermined. The V end lost 1 base, the J end lost 3 bases, and 10 bases lay between the germline ends. The CDR3 is 15 residues long. Looked up from germline, CDR1 is MNHEY and CDR2 is SMNVEV (reference sequence). This CDR3 reads CASSLFPLDYNEQFF. The CDR3 coding sequence is TGTGCCAGCAGTTTATTCCCCCTGGACTACAATGAGCAGTTCTTC.

This clonotype was seen ten or more times. The V and J genes are TRBV20-1 and TRBJ2-7; D may correspond to TRBD1 or TRBD2 (5 bases each). The V end was cut by 0 bases, the J end by 3 bases, with 12 bases between. Germline lookup yields CDR1 DFQATT and CDR2 SNEGSKA (reference sequence). CDR3 length: 14 amino acids. CDR3 protein: CSARDPGAGYEQYF. The CDR3 nucleotides read TGCAGTGCTAGAGATCCCGGGGCGGGCTACGAGCAGTACTTC.

This clonotype appeared a few times. The rearrangement joins TRBV4-1 to TRBJ2-1; D is perhaps TRBD2 (6 bases). The CDR3 is 13 residues long. Germline CDR1 and CDR2: MGHRA and YSYEKL. Trimming cost V 1 base and J 9 bases, with 10 bases left between them. CDR3 region: CASSQGRGTEQFF. CDR3 nucleotides: TGCGCCAGCAGCCAAGGGCGGGGAACTGAGCAGTTCTTC.

This clonotype was recorded a few times. For the CDR3, the DNA is TGTGCCAGCAGCCCCGAACCGACAGCCCAAGAGACCCAGTACTTC. Its protein product is CASSPEPTAQETQYF. The chain couples TRBV5-6 to TRBJ2-5, with a weak D call TRBD1 (5 bases). The V end lost 4 bases, the J end lost 1 base, and 14 bases lay between the germline ends. From germline, CDR1 is SGHDT and CDR2 YYEEEE. This CDR3 has 15 amino acids.